A selection of T cell receptor beta chains follows, all from one sample in a study of blood T cell repertoires in COVID-19. The repertoire was sequenced with immunoSEQ multiplex PCR; TCRdb's copy has only in-frame clones and lacks some. Of 60,000 to 90,000 clones in the sample, over 65% were seen once. Specimen: peripheral blood. The origin of the receptors is a human donor with acute or convalescent COVID-19. The donor label of this sample is uncertain. Each CDR3 is given without its conserved first and last residue.

V gene,J gene,CDR3 protein
TRBV9,TRBJ2-7,ASSVTGTSEYEQY
TRBV5-6,TRBJ1-6,ASSSRAGAGVDSPLH
TRBV19,TRBJ1-6,ASSIPGRIDSPLH
TRBV9,TRBJ1-2,ASSAGQGDYGYT
TRBV10-2,TRBJ1-2,ASMGSGVDYGYT
TRBV7-9,TRBJ2-1,ASSRLEDEQF
TRBV15,TRBJ2-3,ATSPTGGRGTDTQY
TRBV6-5,TRBJ2-1,ASSYLNRPQLV
TRBV28,TRBJ2-5,ASSLYAGIETQY
TRBV28,TRBJ1-2,AIFAPTGVSGGYT
TRBV24-1,TRBJ2-2,AAGQGGTGELF
TRBV28,TRBJ2-1,ASSLDRTGRHNEQF
TRBV19,TRBJ2-3,ASSIDQTGGPTDTQY
TRBV5-1,TRBJ1-5,ASSLFGDSNQPQH
TRBV6-2/TRBV6-3,TRBJ1-6,ASSYPAGKRPLH
TRBV21-1,TRBJ2-4,ASSRRTGEAKNIQY
TRBV3-1/TRBV3-2,TRBJ1-5,ASSPQGPQH
TRBV9,TRBJ2-1,ASTAPGSGGRSYNEQF
TRBV18,TRBJ1-1,ASSPGPKNTEAF
TRBV7-9,TRBJ1-6,ASSPPLKPLH
TRBV20-1,TRBJ2-7,SARDWSEQY
TRBV5-5,TRBJ1-5,ASSFGTPGGNQPQH
TRBV5-1,TRBJ1-4,ASSFRGGSTNEKLF
TRBV5-6,TRBJ2-7,ASSPGTSGRSSYEQY
TRBV19,TRBJ2-1,ASSRDGRRYNEQF
TRBV4-3,TRBJ2-1,ASSPCRGCSNEQF
TRBV6-5,TRBJ1-2,ASSRDIRSNYGYT
TRBV10-1,TRBJ2-7,ASRRTGVCEQY
TRBV7-8,TRBJ2-1,ASSLDRAGEQF
TRBV7-2,TRBJ2-1,ASSEQAGQYNEQF
TRBV18,TRBJ1-2,ASSPDGTAAGYT
TRBV18,TRBJ1-6,ASSPGRGTYNSPLH
TRBV3-1/TRBV3-2,TRBJ2-5,ASSQDRAGGPLKTQY
TRBV19,TRBJ2-1,ASSPQAGGRVNEQF
TRBV7-2,TRBJ1-5,ASSPETGNQPQH
TRBV7-2,TRBJ2-2,ASSRSRTSGGRSGELF
TRBV6-5,TRBJ1-4,ASRSGFTNEKLF
TRBV7-9,TRBJ2-3,ASSLGQGAADTQY
TRBV7-9,TRBJ2-7,ASSSRQFASYEQY
TRBV28,TRBJ2-3,ASSSSGDTQY
TRBV6-5,TRBJ1-1,ASIRISARIVEAF
TRBV5-1,TRBJ2-4,ASSLDWVQGKNIQY
TRBV6-2/TRBV6-3,TRBJ2-2,ASSYEPGENTGELF
TRBV23-1,TRBJ2-5,ASSPFDRALRETQY
TRBV5-1,TRBJ1-2,ASSGGQGASNYGYT
TRBV24-1,TRBJ2-1,ATSDASGGNNEQF
TRBV3-1/TRBV3-2,TRBJ1-5,ASSQGQLARPQH
TRBV7-6,TRBJ2-3,ASSLGAGNTDTQY
TRBV6-5,TRBJ1-6,ASSLQGNYNSPLH
TRBV27,TRBJ1-1,ASSFQGQTEAF